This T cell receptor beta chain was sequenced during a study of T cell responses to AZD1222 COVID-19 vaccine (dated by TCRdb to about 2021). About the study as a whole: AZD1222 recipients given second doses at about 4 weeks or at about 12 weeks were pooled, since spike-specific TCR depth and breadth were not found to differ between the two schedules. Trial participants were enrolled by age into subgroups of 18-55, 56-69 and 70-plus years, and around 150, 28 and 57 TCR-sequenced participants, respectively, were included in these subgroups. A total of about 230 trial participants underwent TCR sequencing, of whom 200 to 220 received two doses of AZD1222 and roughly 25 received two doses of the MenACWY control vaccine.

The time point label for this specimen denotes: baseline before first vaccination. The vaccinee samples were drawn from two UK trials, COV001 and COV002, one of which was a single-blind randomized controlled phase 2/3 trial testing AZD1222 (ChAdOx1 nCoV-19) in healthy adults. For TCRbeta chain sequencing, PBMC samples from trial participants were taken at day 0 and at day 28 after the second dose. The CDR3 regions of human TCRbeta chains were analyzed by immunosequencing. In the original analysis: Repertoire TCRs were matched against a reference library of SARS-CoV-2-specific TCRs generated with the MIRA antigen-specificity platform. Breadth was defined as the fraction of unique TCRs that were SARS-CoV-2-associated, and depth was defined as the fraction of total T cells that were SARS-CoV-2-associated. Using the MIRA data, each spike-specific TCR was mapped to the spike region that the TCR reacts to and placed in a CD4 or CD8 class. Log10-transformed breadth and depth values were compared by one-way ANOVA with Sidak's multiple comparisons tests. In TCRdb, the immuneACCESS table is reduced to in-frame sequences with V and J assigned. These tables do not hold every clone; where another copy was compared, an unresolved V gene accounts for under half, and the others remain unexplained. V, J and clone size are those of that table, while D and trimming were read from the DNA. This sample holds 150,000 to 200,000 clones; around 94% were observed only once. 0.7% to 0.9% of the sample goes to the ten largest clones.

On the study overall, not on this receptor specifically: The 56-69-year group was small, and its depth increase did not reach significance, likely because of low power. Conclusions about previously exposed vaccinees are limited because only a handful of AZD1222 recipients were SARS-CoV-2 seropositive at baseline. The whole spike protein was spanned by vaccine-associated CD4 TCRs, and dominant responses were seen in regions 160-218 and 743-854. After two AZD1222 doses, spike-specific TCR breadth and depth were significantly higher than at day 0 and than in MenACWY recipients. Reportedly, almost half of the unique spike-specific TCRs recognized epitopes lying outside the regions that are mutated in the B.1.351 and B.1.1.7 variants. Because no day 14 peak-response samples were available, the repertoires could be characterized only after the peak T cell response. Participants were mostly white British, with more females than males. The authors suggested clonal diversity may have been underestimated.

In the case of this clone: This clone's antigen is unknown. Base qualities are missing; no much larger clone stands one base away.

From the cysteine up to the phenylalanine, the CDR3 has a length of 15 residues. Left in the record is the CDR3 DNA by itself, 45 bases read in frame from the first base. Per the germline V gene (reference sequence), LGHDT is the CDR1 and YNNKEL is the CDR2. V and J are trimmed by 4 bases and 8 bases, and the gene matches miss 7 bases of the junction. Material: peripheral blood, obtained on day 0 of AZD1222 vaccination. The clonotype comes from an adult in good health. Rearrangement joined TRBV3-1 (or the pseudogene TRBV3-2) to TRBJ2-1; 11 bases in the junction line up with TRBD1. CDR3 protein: CASSRWGQGDDEQFF. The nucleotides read TGTGCCAGCAGCCGTTGGGGACAGGGGGACGATGAGCAGTTCTTC.